These 21 T cell receptor beta chains share one sample of origin, sequenced in a study of cytomegalovirus exposure and HLA in healthy donors (dated 2017 in TCRdb). Libraries were made using the immunoSEQ multiplex PCR assay. For the multiplex PCR, a mixture combining 60 forward primers for TCR Vbeta segments and 13 reverse primers for TCR Jbeta segments was used. What TCRdb holds here is the immuneACCESS table cut down to in-frame rearrangements. Part of the clones is not present; checked against another copy, under half of the missing clones reflect an unresolved V gene, and the others are unexplained. This sample holds 60,000 to 70,000 clones; about 82% were observed only once. Roughly 4% of the sample is in the top ten clones. The sample was PBMCs. The receptor set was obtained from a woman aged 25 to 39 in good health and CMV-seronegative.

This clone was recorded only once. The chain recombines TRBV9 with TRBJ1-2, with D perhaps TRBD1 (5 bases). Trimming pared 0 bases from V and 4 bases from J, leaving 10 bases between. CDR1 SGDLS and CDR2 YYNGEE come from the germline V gene. This CDR3 comprises 14 residues. CDR3 protein: CASSVGQGSYGYTF. The CDR3 DNA sequence: TGTGCCAGCAGCGTAGGCCAGGGATCCTATGGCTACACCTTC.

The J gene is TRBJ2-7, the V gene TRBV5-8; 10 bases are a match to TRBD1. The V and J ends lost 2 bases and 2 bases, in that order; junction bases with no gene match: 4. The CDR3 is 15 amino acids. The V gene's germline CDR1 is SGHTS and CDR2 YDEGEE. The CDR3 DNA is TGTGCCAGCAGCTTCTCCGGGACAGGGGCCTACGAGCAGTACTTC. Translated: CASSFSGTGAYEQYF.

The chain is built from TRBV10-3 and TRBJ2-5, with D possibly TRBD1 on 5 matching bases. This CDR3 has 14 amino acids. V was shortened by 11 bases and J by 2 bases, with 18 bases between the two germline ends. The germline gives CDR1 ENHRY, CDR2 SYGVKD. For the CDR3, the DNA is TGTGCCGTTGGATTCGACCAGGGACAAGAGACCCAGTACTTC. This encodes CAVGFDQGQETQYF.

This clone appeared a few times. The V and J genes are TRBV4-1 and TRBJ2-7, with 15 bases identical to TRBD2. The V and J ends lost 4 bases and 3 bases, in that order; junction bases with no gene match: 4. The CDR3 spans 16 residues. The germline V gene encodes CDR1 MGHRA and CDR2 YSYEKL. CDR3 DNA: TGCGCCAGCAGCCCCGGGACTAGCGGGAGGATCTACGAGCAGTACTTC. Encoded protein: CASSPGTSGRIYEQYF.

This clone occurred once. V gene TRBV15 combines with J gene TRBJ1-3, with 8 bases that match TRBD1. The length of the CDR3 is 15 residues. Trimming cost V 8 bases and J 0 bases; bases outside gene matches: 6. From germline, CDR1 is LNHNV and CDR2 YYDKDF (reference sequence). This chain's CDR3 is CATQGDRGSGNTIYF. The CDR3 DNA sequence: TGTGCCACCCAGGGAGACAGGGGCTCTGGAAACACCATATATTTT.

The rearrangement uses TRBV2 and TRBJ2-7, with 9 positions matching TRBD1. Germline CDR1 and CDR2: SNHLY and FYNNEI. CDR3 length: 13 residues. V was clipped by 5 bases and J by 3 bases; unmatched bases: 2. The CDR3 nucleotides read TGTGCCAGCAGTCGGGACAGGGACTACGAGCAGTACTTC. Protein: CASSRDRDYEQYF.

This clone was observed a handful of times. The chain recombines TRBV7-6 with TRBJ2-1, with D possibly TRBD2 on 6 matching bases. The CDR3 is made up of 15 amino acids. Germline V lookup: CDR1 SGHVS, CDR2 FNYEAQ. V was trimmed by 1 base and J by 5 bases, leaving 12 bases between them. DNA of the CDR3: TGTGCCAGCAGCTTAGGAACGGGGGTAAACAATGAGCAGTTCTTC. Encoded protein: CASSLGTGVNNEQFF.

The gene calls are TRBV5-1 and TRBJ2-7; maybe TRBD1 (5 bases). CDR1 and CDR2 (germline): SGHRS, YFSETQ. The CDR3 totals 14 residues. Trimming pared 6 bases from V and 3 bases from J, leaving 16 bases between. DNA for the CDR3: TGCGCCAGCAAAGGTCGGCAGGGTGGCTACGAGCAGTACTTC. This gives the protein CASKGRQGGYEQYF.

Concerning this clone: Other nucleotide sequences from this sample produce the same CDR3. The chain combines TRBV4-3 with TRBJ2-7; the match to TRBD2 covers 10 bases. V shed 3 bases and J 2 bases; nucleotides not matched to a gene: 7. Germline CDR1 and CDR2: LGHNA and YSLEER. The CDR3 is made up of 16 amino acids. CDR3 bases: TGCGCCAGCAGCCAGGATGTAGCGGGAGGACCCTACGAGCAGTACTTC. It translates to CASSQDVAGGPYEQYF.

V gene TRBV4-1 combines with J gene TRBJ1-6; possible D gene TRBD1, 5 bases. The CDR3 length is 19 residues. The germline V and J ends were trimmed by 3 bases and 0 bases, with 18 bases remaining between them. Germline CDR1 MGHRA, CDR2 YSYEKL. DNA of the CDR3: TGCGCCAGCAGCCAGGACCTCATCGGGGGGAGCTCCTATAATTCACCCCTCCACTTT. This sequence encodes CASSQDLIGGSSYNSPLHF.

A word on this clone: This may be a read error: a much more frequent sequence differs by one nucleotide. This sequence joins TRBV7-2 and TRBJ2-7; tentative D call: TRBD1 (6 bases). The CDR3 runs to 13 residues. V was shortened by 4 bases and J by 3 bases, with 10 bases between the two germline ends. Per the germline V gene, CDR1 is SGHTA and CDR2 is FQGNSA. This chain's CDR3 is CASSSGQSYEQYF. CDR3 DNA sequence: TGTGCCAGCAGCTCCGGACAGAGCTACGAGCAGTACTTC. Full variable domain (rest looked up from reference TRBV7-2 and TRBJ2-7): GAGVSQSPSNKVTEKGKDVELRCDPISGHTALYWYRQSLGQGLEFLIYFQGNSAPDKSGLPSDRFSAERTGGSVSTLTIQRTQQEDSAVYLCASSSGQSYEQYFGPGTRLTVT.

The DNA for the CDR3 is TGTGCCAGCAGCTTGAGGGGCATCAATCAGCCCCAGCATTTT. The encoded protein is CASSLRGINQPQHF. The rearrangement links TRBV5-6 to TRBJ1-5; perhaps TRBD1 as D (5 bases). There are 14 residues in the CDR3. V lost 1 base to trimming and J lost 3 bases, with 8 bases between them. Germline CDR1 SGHDT, CDR2 YYEEEE.

The chain has TRBV25-1 and TRBJ2-5, with 12 bases fitting TRBD2. This CDR3 is 15 amino acids long. The germline CDR1 and CDR2 sequences are MGHDK and SYGVNS. Germline trimming cut 6 bases from V and 5 bases from J; bases unmatched to any gene: 7. DNA for the CDR3: TGTGCCAGCAGCCCAAGACTAGCGGGAGATGAGACCCAGTACTTC. It translates to CASSPRLAGDETQYF. Based on the CDR3 plus reference TRBV25-1 and TRBJ2-5, the full variable domain is EADIYQTPRYLVIGTGKKITLECSQTMGHDKMYWYQQDPGMELHLIHYSYGVNSTEKGDLSSESTVSRIRTEHFPLTLESARPSHTSQYLCASSPRLAGDETQYFGPGTRLLVL.

The DNA for the CDR3 is TGTGCCAGCAGTTACGGGGACAGAGTAACCTACGAGCAGTACTTC. It specifies CASSYGDRVTYEQYF. The chain combines TRBV6-5 with TRBJ2-7, with 7 bases matching TRBD1. This CDR3 comprises 15 residues. The V segment lost 2 bases and the J segment 2 bases; nucleotides outside the gene matches: 6. Germline lookup yields CDR1 MNHEY and CDR2 SVGAGI.

The gene calls are TRBV1 and TRBJ2-3; the table's D call, TRBD2, was not checked against the DNA. TRBV1 is a pseudogene. This CDR3 has 15 residues. CDR3 protein: CTSSCRTPFTDTQYF. The CDR3 nucleotides read TGCACCAGCAGCTGTAGGACTCCTTTCACAGATACGCAGTATTTT.

J is TRBJ2-7 and V is TRBV9, with 13 bases identical to TRBD2. Germline CDR1 SGDLS, CDR2 YYNGEE. J lost 4 bases, V lost 0 bases, and 4 bases had no gene match. This CDR3 has 16 residues. CDR3 residues: CASSVAPTSGRYEQYF. As DNA, the CDR3 is TGTGCCAGCAGCGTAGCTCCGACTAGCGGGAGGTACGAGCAGTACTTC.

This clone was seen a few times. The CDR3 DNA reads as TGTGCCAGCAGTGGCCGCCCAGGGGCGTTAGACAATGAGCAGTTCTTC. Residues: CASSGRPGALDNEQFF. The chain combines TRBV6-1 with TRBJ2-1; D is possibly TRBD1 (6 bases). Germline V gives CDR1 MNHNS, CDR2 SASEGT. This CDR3 spans 16 amino acids. Trimming cost V 4 bases and J 5 bases, with 18 bases left between them.

V gene TRBV30 combines with J gene TRBJ1-1; TRBD1 might be the D (6 bases). Trimming removed 3 bases from V and 3 bases from J, with 14 bases in between. The CDR3 length is 14 residues. CDR1 is GTSNPN and CDR2 is SVGIG in the germline V gene (reference sequence). Written as DNA, the CDR3 is TGTGCCTGGAGGACTCAGGGGTTAGACACTGAAGCTTTCTTT. Translating gives CAWRTQGLDTEAFF.

The J gene is TRBJ1-2, the V gene TRBV18; D is unresolved. This CDR3 is 13 amino acids long. Germline V gene lookup returns CDR1 KGHSH and CDR2 LQKENI. With 2 bases removed from V and 8 bases from J, the gap between germline ends came to 12 bases. CDR3 nucleotide sequence: TGTGCCAGCTCACCATCCGGGAGTTGGGGCTACACCTTC. The encoded protein is CASSPSGSWGYTF.

This chain joins TRBV7-2 and TRBJ2-2; no clear D. The CDR3 extends over 16 amino acids. CDR1 and CDR2 (germline): SGHTA, FQGNSA. V was trimmed by 5 bases and J by 4 bases, leaving 17 bases between them. The CDR3 nucleotides read TGTGCCAGCAGCCCGACCCCCCTAGGCGGCACCGGGGAGCTGTTTTTT. Translated, it gives CASSPTPLGGTGELFF.

This clone has a single count. V usage is TRBV7-9 and J usage is TRBJ2-3, with TRBD2 identical over 8 bases. V dropped 5 bases and J dropped 6; count of bases not matched to a gene: 7. The CDR3 is 14 amino acids. CDR1 is SEHNR, CDR2 FQNEAQ, per germline (reference sequence). The CDR3 here is CASSLGLETDTQYF. As DNA, the CDR3 is TGTGCCAGCAGCCTGGGACTAGAAACGGATACGCAGTATTTT.